The source of this T cell receptor beta chain is a study of Graves' ophthalmopathy and Graves' hyperthyroidism. Whole-study context: Stable hyperthyroid donors showed no ophthalmopathy during 18 months follow-up.

Remarks on this clonotype: As yet, its antigen is unknown. Just one base apart from a much larger clone, this may be a read error.

Germline V gene lookup returns CDR1 LNHNV and CDR2 YYDKDF (reference sequence). The CDR3 has 16 amino acids. Researchers turned away patients with other autoimmune diseases, uncontrolled infections, pregnancy or lactation. Amplifying from RNA transcripts, the study obtained TCR beta CDR3 regions. RT-PCR was first run with HTBI primers, then multiplex PCR in a second round. MiXCR, applied by TCRdb to the multiplex PCR reads, yields one record per CDR3 protein. This table holds 900,000 to 1,200,000 distinct CDR3 sequences, about two fifths found once. Study-level results: Most thyroid-expanded clonotypes exceeding 0.001 frequency were also found in blood. Distinction of ophthalmopathy from stable hyperthyroidism by a 13-signature model reached roughly 88% sensitivity and 70% to 83% specificity.

The rearrangement joins TRBV15 to TRBJ2-5; 12 bases match TRBD2. The sequence derives from an adult man with Graves' hyperthyroidism. Sequencing was performed on peripheral blood or thyroid tissue (not recorded which). The CDR3 here is CATSREGLAGKETQHF. The CDR3 DNA reads as TGTGCCACCAGCAGAGAAGGACTAGCGGGGAAGGAGACCCAGCACTTC.